The clone carrying this T cell receptor (beta chain) was detected a few times. The data belong to a study of T-cell memory formation after mild COVID-19. 5'RACE primed at constant segments yielded TCR alpha and TCR beta cDNA libraries bearing sample barcodes and UMIs. TCRdb re-called the 5' RACE reads with MiXCR, one entry per CDR3 protein. The top ten hold 20% to 25% of the sample, which has a few hundred thousand distinct CDR3 sequences, more than 15% seen once. V lost 6 bases to trimming and J lost 0 bases, with 8 bases between them. The germline V gene encodes CDR1 SQVTM and CDR2 ANQGSEA. The CDR3 sequence is 13 residues long.

This sequence was found in a young man who had mild COVID-19 (a few samples of this study predate the infection). Cell type and time point are not known. The chain combines TRBV29-1 with TRBJ2-2; D possibly corresponds to TRBD2 (6 bases). Sequences were obtained from PBMCs or a T cell subset sorted from them (not recorded which). For the CDR3, the DNA is TGCAGCGTCGGGACTGCGAACACCGGGGAGCTGTTTTTT. Encoded protein: CSVGTANTGELFF.